The 26 T cell receptor beta chains in this list originate from one sample, sequenced in a study of CD8 T cells in Susac syndrome. Reverse transcription of about 0.45 to 1 ug RNA was performed with random hexamers. Using its own MiXCR run on the immunoSEQ multiplex PCR reads, TCRdb lists one record per CDR3 protein. The table has 95,000 to 150,000 distinct CDR3 sequences, about 95% seen once. Sequences were obtained from CD8+ T cells from PBMCs. The receptor set was obtained from a human donor with Susac syndrome.

The chain has TRBV5-1 and TRBJ2-5; D might be TRBD1 (5 bases). The CDR3 extends over 15 amino acids. Trimming pared 4 bases from V and 2 bases from J, leaving 15 bases between. Germline V CDR1 and CDR2: SGHRS, YFSETQ. The CDR3 region is CASSMGTGRQETQYF. The CDR3 nucleotides read TGCGCCAGCAGCATGGGTACAGGTCGACAAGAGACCCAGTACTTC.

The chain joins TRBV2 to TRBJ1-2; D not resolved. Trimming stripped 3 bases from V and 3 bases from J, with 11 bases between. This CDR3 has 14 residues. Germline V gene sequence: CDR1 SNHLY, CDR2 FYNNEI. CDR3 protein: CASSDFQEDYGYTF. Written as DNA, the CDR3 is TGTGCCAGCAGTGATTTCCAAGAGGACTATGGCTACACCTTC.

J is TRBJ2-1 and V is TRBV25-1, with 7 bases that match TRBD2. The V gene end was trimmed by 4 bases and the J gene end by 9 bases; junction bases not matched to a gene: 0. The CDR3 contains 11 residues. Germline V gives CDR1 MGHDK, CDR2 SYGVNS. The CDR3 sequence: CASSAGGEQFF. The DNA for the CDR3 is TGTGCCAGCAGTGCGGGGGGTGAGCAGTTCTTC.

The genes are TRBV20-1 and TRBJ2-1; D may be TRBD2 (6 bases). Germline CDR1 reads DFQATT; CDR2 reads SNEGSKA (reference sequence). V was clipped by 5 bases and J by 6 bases, with 26 bases between them. The CDR3 has 17 residues. The CDR3 is CSAPHGSRGGSANEQFF. The CDR3 DNA is TGCAGTGCTCCACACGGGTCTCGGGGAGGCTCGGCCAATGAGCAGTTCTTC.

In its sample, this clonotype was seen once. V and J are TRBV29-1 and TRBJ2-2; D is perhaps TRBD1 or TRBD2 (5 bases each). Trimming removed 7 bases from V and 0 bases from J, with 15 bases in between. The CDR3 extends over 15 amino acids. Per germline, CDR1 SQVTM and CDR2 ANQGSEA. CDR3 sequence (DNA): TGCAGCGGGGCCGGGACGTCCACGAACACCGGGGAGCTGTTTTTT. Residues: CSGAGTSTNTGELFF.

The gene calls are TRBV30 and TRBJ2-7, with 7 bases lining up with TRBD1. This CDR3 is built from 11 residues. V shed 4 bases and J 4 bases; nucleotides not matched to a gene: 1. CDR1 GTSNPN and CDR2 SVGIG come from the germline V gene (reference sequence). CDR3 sequence: CAWTQGYEQYF. CDR3 DNA: TGTGCCTGGACACAGGGGTACGAGCAGTACTTC.

This clonotype was counted a few times. The gene calls are TRBV5-1 and TRBJ1-5; D might be TRBD1 (6 bases). Germline-derived CDR1 and CDR2 are SGHRS and YFSETQ. The CDR3 covers 14 residues. V lost 0 bases and J 5 bases, leaving 9 bases between the germline ends. CDR3 loop: CASSLAGGHQPQHF. DNA of the CDR3: TGCGCCAGCAGCTTGGCGGGGGGCCATCAGCCCCAGCATTTT.

The CDR3 DNA sequence: TGCAGCGTTTGGACAGGTGGGTCAGGTCAGCCCCAGCATTTT. It codes for CSVWTGGSGQPQHF. This chain connects TRBV29-1 to TRBJ1-5; TRBD1 agrees at 7 bases. Germline V gene lookup returns CDR1 SQVTM and CDR2 ANQGSEA. The CDR3 has 14 residues. J was trimmed by 6 bases and V by 5 bases; bases with no gene match: 10.

V is TRBV24-1 and J is TRBJ1-5; 10 nucleotides align to TRBD1. CDR1 is KGHDR and CDR2 is SFDVKD in the germline V gene. This CDR3 has 20 residues. The J segment lost 0 bases and the V segment lost 0 bases, leaving 10 bases of the junction unmatched. The DNA of the CDR3 is TGTGCCACCAGTGATTTGAATCCGACAGGGGGCCTGGATAGCAATCAGCCCCAGCATTTT. The encoded protein is CATSDLNPTGGLDSNQPQHF.

This clonotype was seen just once. The chain combines TRBV6-5 with TRBJ2-3; 7 bases agree with TRBD1. The V gene's germline CDR1 is MNHEY and CDR2 SVGAGI. The CDR3 loop spans 12 amino acids. J was trimmed by 6 bases and V by 6 bases; bases with no gene match: 3. The CDR3 region is CASRTGLDTQYF. The CDR3 DNA reads as TGTGCCAGCAGGACAGGGTTGGATACGCAGTATTTT.

This sequence joins TRBV20-1 and TRBJ2-1, with 14 bases lining up with TRBD2. Germline CDR1 DFQATT, CDR2 SNEGSKA (reference sequence). This CDR3 is 14 amino acids long. V lost 5 bases to trimming and J lost 7 bases; unmatched junction nucleotides: 4. The CDR3 DNA reads as TGCAGTGCTCTCGGGACTAGCGGGGGTAATGAGCAGTTCTTC. Translated: CSALGTSGGNEQFF.

CDR3 in amino acids: CASSQDERESNYGYTF. The CDR3 DNA sequence: TGCGCCAGCAGCCAAGATGAAAGGGAATCTAACTATGGCTACACCTTC. This rearrangement joins TRBV4-1 to TRBJ1-2; D gene unclear. CDR3 length: 16 residues. Germline V gene sequence: CDR1 MGHRA, CDR2 YSYEKL. With 0 bases removed from V and 0 bases from J, the gap between germline ends came to 11 bases.

V and J are TRBV29-1 and TRBJ2-7, with no clear D. Per germline, CDR1 SQVTM and CDR2 ANQGSEA. This CDR3 is 11 amino acids long. Deletions cut 5 bases from V and 3 bases from J, with 8 bases between. CDR3 coding DNA: TGCAGCGTTCTGCAAGACTACGAGCAGTACTTC. Protein product: CSVLQDYEQYF.

This chain joins TRBV5-6 and TRBJ1-2; D uncertain. There are 15 residues in the CDR3. CDR1 and CDR2 from the germline V gene are SGHDT and YYEEEE. V was cut by 1 base and J by 2 bases, with 12 bases left in between. In DNA form, the CDR3 reads TGTGCCAGCAGCTTGATGGCAGCGCTGAACTATGGCTACACCTTC. Translating gives CASSLMAALNYGYTF.

This clonotype turned up a few times. The rearrangement joins TRBV11-2 to TRBJ1-2, with TRBD1 as a possible D gene (6 bases). V dropped 3 bases and J dropped 4 bases, with 9 bases sitting between them. Germline V CDR1 and CDR2: SGHAT, FQNNGV. CDR3 length equals 13 residues. The CDR3 spells CASSLGHLYGYTF. CDR3 coding DNA: TGTGCCAGCAGCTTGGGACACCTCTATGGCTACACCTTC. The whole variable domain, filled in from reference TRBV11-2 and TRBJ1-2, reads EAGVAQSPRYKIIEKRQSVAFWCNPISGHATLYWYQQILGQGPKLLIQFQNNGVVDDSQLPKDRFSAERLKGVDSTLKIQPAKLEDSAVYLCASSLGHLYGYTFGSGTRLTVV.

The V gene is TRBV27, the J gene TRBJ2-1; 9 nucleotides agree with TRBD2. There are 13 residues in the CDR3. The V segment lost 6 bases and the J segment 5 bases; nucleotides outside the gene matches: 2. Looked up from germline, CDR1 is MNHEY and CDR2 is SMNVEV (reference sequence). CDR3: CASRSGGNNEQFF. In nucleotides, the CDR3 is TGTGCCAGCAGAAGCGGGGGGAACAATGAGCAGTTCTTC.

The rearrangement joins TRBV3-1 to TRBJ2-5, with D unresolved. Trimming took off 1 base at V and 2 bases at J, with 14 bases between the two ends. The length of the CDR3 is 16 residues. The germline V gene has CDR1 LGHDT and CDR2 YNNKEL (reference sequence). The CDR3 loop is CASSQGWPPNQETQYF. CDR3 sequence (DNA): TGTGCCAGCAGCCAAGGATGGCCACCCAATCAAGAGACCCAGTACTTC.

This clonotype was recorded a few times. The chain recombines TRBV9 with TRBJ2-1, with D perhaps matching TRBD1 (6 bases). CDR3 length equals 15 residues. Germline values: CDR1 SGDLS, CDR2 YYNGEE. V dropped 2 bases and J dropped 0 bases, with 9 bases sitting between them. CDR3 sequence (DNA): TGTGCCAGCAGCGTTGGGGGCGGCTCCTACAATGAGCAGTTCTTC. Its protein product is CASSVGGGSYNEQFF. Based on the CDR3 plus reference TRBV9 and TRBJ2-1, the full variable domain is DSGVTQTPKHLITATGQRVTLRCSPRSGDLSVYWYQQSLDQGLQFLIQYYNGEERAKGNILERFSAQQFPDLHSELNLSSLELGDSALYFCASSVGGGSYNEQFFGPGTRLTVL.

The genes are TRBV5-1 and TRBJ2-7; 8 nucleotides align to TRBD1. The V segment lost 4 bases and the J segment 7 bases; nucleotides outside the gene matches: 7. CDR3 length: 13 amino acids. The germline V gene has CDR1 SGHRS and CDR2 YFSETQ. The CDR3 DNA sequence: TGCGCCAGCAGCATCGGACAGGGCAGGGAGCAGTACTTC. Translating gives CASSIGQGREQYF.

V and J are TRBV2 and TRBJ1-1; no reliable D call. With 7 bases removed from V and 0 bases from J, the gap between germline ends came to 9 bases. Per the germline V gene, CDR1 is SNHLY and CDR2 is FYNNEI. The length of the CDR3 is 13 residues. CDR3 protein: CASTFGLNTEAFF. CDR3 nucleotide sequence: TGTGCCAGCACCTTCGGGTTGAACACTGAAGCTTTCTTT.

The rearrangement links TRBV9 to TRBJ2-1, with 10 nucleotides matching TRBD2. CDR1 is SGDLS, CDR2 YYNGEE, per germline. V lost 4 bases, J lost 7 bases, and 14 bases stayed unmatched. CDR3 size: 17 residues. The CDR3 region has the DNA TGTGCCAGCAGCCCAGATGGTCGAGCGGGGGGGCGAAATGAGCAGTTCTTC. Amino acid sequence: CASSPDGRAGGRNEQFF. The complete variable domain, with remaining parts taken from reference TRBV9 and TRBJ2-1, reads DSGVTQTPKHLITATGQRVTLRCSPRSGDLSVYWYQQSLDQGLQFLIQYYNGEERAKGNILERFSAQQFPDLHSELNLSSLELGDSALYFCASSPDGRAGGRNEQFFGPGTRLTVL.

J is TRBJ1-5 and V is TRBV15; a weak D match, TRBD1 (5 bases). The CDR3 covers 14 residues. The V end was cut by 5 bases, the J end by 7 bases, with 15 bases between. In germline, CDR1 is LNHNV, CDR2 YYDKDF (reference sequence). CDR3 protein: CATSPQSGSQPQHF. In DNA, the CDR3 is TGTGCCACCAGCCCACAATCAGGGTCCCAGCCCCAGCATTTT.

The chain links TRBV27 to TRBJ1-5; D gene ambiguous. Trimming shortened V by 3 bases and J by 2 bases, and 11 bases separated the two germline ends. In germline, CDR1 is MNHEY, CDR2 SMNVEV (reference sequence). The CDR3 consists of 15 residues. CDR3 nucleotide sequence: TGTGCCAGCAGTTTGGGGATTCCGGGCAATCAGCCCCAGCATTTT. It yields the protein CASSLGIPGNQPQHF.

This chain links TRBV6-5 with TRBJ2-5, with D unresolved. Trimming took 0 bases from V and 0 from J, leaving 11 bases between them. The CDR3 runs 16 residues. Germline CDR1 MNHEY, CDR2 SVGAGI. The CDR3 is CASSYSMVGNQETQYF. Written as DNA, the CDR3 is TGTGCCAGCAGTTACTCGATGGTGGGAAACCAAGAGACCCAGTACTTC.

The chain is built from TRBV7-9 and TRBJ2-7; D not resolved. Germline V gene sequence: CDR1 SEHNR, CDR2 FQNEAQ (reference sequence). The CDR3 is 11 amino acids. The V end was cut by 5 bases, the J end by 2 bases, with 4 bases between. The CDR3 coding sequence is TGTGCCAGCAGCGACCCCTACGAGCAGTACTTC. It yields the protein CASSDPYEQYF.

V gene TRBV7-9 combines with J gene TRBJ1-2, with a possible D match to TRBD1 (5 bases). Germline V gene lookup returns CDR1 SEHNR and CDR2 FQNEAQ (reference sequence). This CDR3 spans 13 amino acids. V was shortened by 3 bases and J by 5 bases, with 10 bases between the two germline ends. CDR3: CASSFTTEYGYTF. Written as DNA, the CDR3 is TGTGCCAGCAGCTTTACGACAGAGTATGGCTACACCTTC.